This T cell receptor (beta chain) was sequenced for a study of Graves' ophthalmopathy and Graves' hyperthyroidism. General study results and limits: Among thyroid clonotypes expanded above 0.001 frequency, most also appeared in blood.

J lost 6 bases, V lost 10 bases, and 5 bases had no gene match. The germline CDR1 and CDR2 sequences are MNHNS and SASEGT. The CDR3 runs to 12 residues. In this sample, this clonotype turned up many times. Its antigen remains unknown. The sequenced template was RNA, covering the TCR beta CDR3 region. The library came from an HTBI-primed first-round RT-PCR and a second-round multiplex PCR. From the multiplex PCR reads, TCRdb called clonotypes with MiXCR, one entry per CDR3 protein. The table shows hundreds of thousands of distinct CDR3 sequences, with about 20% occurring only once. The chain has TRBV6-1 and TRBJ1-2, with 10 positions matching TRBD1. This TCR was recovered from a woman between 18 and 30 years old with stable Graves' hyperthyroidism. Some clones in this sample may be carry-over from other donors' samples. The sequenced sample consisted of peripheral blood. The DNA for the CDR3 is TGTGCCACTGGACAGGGGGGAGATGGCTACACCTTC. Its translation is CATGQGGDGYTF.